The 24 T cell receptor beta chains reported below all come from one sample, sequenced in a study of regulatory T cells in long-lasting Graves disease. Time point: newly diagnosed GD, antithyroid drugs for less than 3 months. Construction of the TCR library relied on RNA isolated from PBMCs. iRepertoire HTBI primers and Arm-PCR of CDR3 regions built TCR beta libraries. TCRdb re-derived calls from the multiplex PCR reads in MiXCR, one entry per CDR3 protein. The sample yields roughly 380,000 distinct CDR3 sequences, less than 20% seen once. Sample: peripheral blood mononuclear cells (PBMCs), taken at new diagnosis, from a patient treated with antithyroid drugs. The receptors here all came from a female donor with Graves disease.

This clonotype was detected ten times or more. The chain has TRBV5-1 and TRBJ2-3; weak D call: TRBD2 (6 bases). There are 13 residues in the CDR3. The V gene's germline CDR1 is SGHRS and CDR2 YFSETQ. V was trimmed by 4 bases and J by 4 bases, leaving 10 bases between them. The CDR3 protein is CASSGVAADTQYF. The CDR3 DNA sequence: TGCGCCAGCAGCGGGGTAGCGGCAGATACGCAGTATTTT.

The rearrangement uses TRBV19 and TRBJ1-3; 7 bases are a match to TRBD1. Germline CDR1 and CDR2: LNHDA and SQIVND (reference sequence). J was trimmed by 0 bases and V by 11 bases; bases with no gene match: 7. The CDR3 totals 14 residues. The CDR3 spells CASWGQSSGNTIYF. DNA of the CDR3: TGTGCCTCGTGGGGACAGTCCTCTGGAAACACCATATATTTT.

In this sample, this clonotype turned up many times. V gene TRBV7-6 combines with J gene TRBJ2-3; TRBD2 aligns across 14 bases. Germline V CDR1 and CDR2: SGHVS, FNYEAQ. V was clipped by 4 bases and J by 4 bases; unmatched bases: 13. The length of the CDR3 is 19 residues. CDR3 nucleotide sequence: TGTGCCAGCAGCTCTATGGCGGGACTAGCGGGAGTTCACTCAGATACGCAGTATTTT. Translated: CASSSMAGLAGVHSDTQYF.

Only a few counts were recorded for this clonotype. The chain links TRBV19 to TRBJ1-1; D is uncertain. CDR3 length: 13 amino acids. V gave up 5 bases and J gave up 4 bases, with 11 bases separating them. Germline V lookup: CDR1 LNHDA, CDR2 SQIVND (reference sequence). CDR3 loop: CASSVSRGTEAFF. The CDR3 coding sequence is TGTGCCAGTAGTGTAAGTCGGGGCACTGAAGCTTTCTTT.

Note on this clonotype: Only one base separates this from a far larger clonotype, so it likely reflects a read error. The CDR3 DNA is TGTGCCAGCAGCGCCGGGCAGGGCTTCAATCAGCCCCAGCATTTT. Translating it yields CASSAGQGFNQPQHF. This chain joins TRBV7-9 and TRBJ1-5; weak D call: TRBD1 (5 bases). V was trimmed by 5 bases and J by 3 bases, leaving 14 bases between them. Looked up from germline, CDR1 is SEHNR and CDR2 is FQNEAQ (reference sequence). There are 15 residues in the CDR3.

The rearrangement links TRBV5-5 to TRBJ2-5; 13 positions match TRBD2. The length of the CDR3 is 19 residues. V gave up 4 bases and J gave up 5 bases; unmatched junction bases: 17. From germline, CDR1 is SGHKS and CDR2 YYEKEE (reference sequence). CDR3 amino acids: CASSPGTSGIGGVGETQYF. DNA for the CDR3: TGTGCCAGCAGCCCTGGGACTAGCGGGATAGGGGGAGTAGGGGAGACCCAGTACTTC.

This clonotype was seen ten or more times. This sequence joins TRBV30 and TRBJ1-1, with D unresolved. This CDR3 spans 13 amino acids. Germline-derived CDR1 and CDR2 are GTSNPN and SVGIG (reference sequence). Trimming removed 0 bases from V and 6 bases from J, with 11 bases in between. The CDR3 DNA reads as TGTGCCTGGAGTGTACCCTCGGGAGCTGAAGCTTTCTTT. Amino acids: CAWSVPSGAEAFF.

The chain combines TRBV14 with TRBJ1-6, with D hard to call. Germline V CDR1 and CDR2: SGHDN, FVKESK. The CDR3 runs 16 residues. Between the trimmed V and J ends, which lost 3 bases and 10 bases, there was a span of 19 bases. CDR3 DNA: TGTGCCAGCAGCCAGGGAACCTGGTATTTAGGATCACCCCTCCACTTT. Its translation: CASSQGTWYLGSPLHF.

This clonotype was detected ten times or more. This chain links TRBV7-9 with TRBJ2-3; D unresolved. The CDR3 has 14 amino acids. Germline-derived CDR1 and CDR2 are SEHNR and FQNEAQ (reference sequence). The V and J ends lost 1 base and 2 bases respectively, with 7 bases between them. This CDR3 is CASSLVQITDTQYF. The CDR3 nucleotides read TGTGCCAGCAGCTTAGTCCAGATCACAGATACGCAGTATTTT.

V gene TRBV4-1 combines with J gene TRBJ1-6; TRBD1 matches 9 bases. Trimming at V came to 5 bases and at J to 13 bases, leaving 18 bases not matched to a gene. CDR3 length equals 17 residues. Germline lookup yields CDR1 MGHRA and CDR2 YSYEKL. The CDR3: CASSFSKPGQGFDPLHF. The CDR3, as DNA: TGCGCCAGCAGCTTCTCAAAGCCGGGACAGGGCTTTGATCCCCTCCACTTT.

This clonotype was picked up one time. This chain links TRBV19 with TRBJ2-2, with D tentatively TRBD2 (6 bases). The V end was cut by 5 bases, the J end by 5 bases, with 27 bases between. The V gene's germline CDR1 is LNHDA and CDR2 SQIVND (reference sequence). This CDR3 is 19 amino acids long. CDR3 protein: CASSSLKETGTPTTGELFF. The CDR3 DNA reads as TGTGCCAGTAGTTCACTTAAAGAGACCGGGACTCCCACAACCGGGGAGCTGTTTTTT. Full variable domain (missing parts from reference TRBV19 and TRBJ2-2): DGGITQSPKYLFRKEGQNVTLSCEQNLNHDAMYWYRQDPGQGLRLIYYSQIVNDFQKGDIAEGYSVSREKKESFPLTVTSAQKNPTAFYLCASSSLKETGTPTTGELFFGEGSRLTVL.

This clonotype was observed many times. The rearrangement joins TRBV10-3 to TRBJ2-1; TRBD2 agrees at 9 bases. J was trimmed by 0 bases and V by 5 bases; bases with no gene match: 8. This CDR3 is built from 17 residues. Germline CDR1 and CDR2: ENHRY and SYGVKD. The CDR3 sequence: CAISSTSGASSYNEQFF. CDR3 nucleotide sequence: TGTGCCATCAGTTCGACTAGCGGAGCAAGCTCCTACAATGAGCAGTTCTTC.

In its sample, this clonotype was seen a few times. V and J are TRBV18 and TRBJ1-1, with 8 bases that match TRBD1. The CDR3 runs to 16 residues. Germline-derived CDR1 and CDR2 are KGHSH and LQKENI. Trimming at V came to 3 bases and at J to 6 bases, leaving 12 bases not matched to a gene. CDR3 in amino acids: CASSPSWQGASPEAFF. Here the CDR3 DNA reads TGTGCCAGCTCACCGAGTTGGCAGGGGGCGAGTCCTGAAGCTTTCTTT.

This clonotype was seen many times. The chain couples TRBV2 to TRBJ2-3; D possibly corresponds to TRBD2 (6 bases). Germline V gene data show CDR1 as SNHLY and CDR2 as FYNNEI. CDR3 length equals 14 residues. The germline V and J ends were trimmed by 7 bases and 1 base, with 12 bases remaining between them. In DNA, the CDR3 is TGTGCCAGCATCCCGGGAGTACGCACAGATACGCAGTATTTT. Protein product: CASIPGVRTDTQYF.

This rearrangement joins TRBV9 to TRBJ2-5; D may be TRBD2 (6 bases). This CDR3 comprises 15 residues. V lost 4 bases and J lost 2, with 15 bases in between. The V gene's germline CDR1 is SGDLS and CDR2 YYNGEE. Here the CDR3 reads CASSPRERVQETQYF. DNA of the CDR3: TGTGCCAGCAGCCCCCGAGAGCGGGTGCAAGAGACCCAGTACTTC.

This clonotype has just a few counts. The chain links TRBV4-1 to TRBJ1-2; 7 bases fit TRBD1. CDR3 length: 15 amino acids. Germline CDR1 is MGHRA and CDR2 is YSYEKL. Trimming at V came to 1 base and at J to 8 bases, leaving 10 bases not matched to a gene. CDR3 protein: CASSQVPGGSLGYTF. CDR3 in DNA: TGCGCCAGCAGCCAAGTCCCAGGGGGATCCCTAGGCTACACCTTC.

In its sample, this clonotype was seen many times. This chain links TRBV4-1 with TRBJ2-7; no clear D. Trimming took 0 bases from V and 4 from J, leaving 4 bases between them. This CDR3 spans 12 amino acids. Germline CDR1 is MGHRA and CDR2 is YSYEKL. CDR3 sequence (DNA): TGCGCCAGCAGCCAAGATGGGTACGAGCAGTACTTC. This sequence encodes CASSQDGYEQYF.

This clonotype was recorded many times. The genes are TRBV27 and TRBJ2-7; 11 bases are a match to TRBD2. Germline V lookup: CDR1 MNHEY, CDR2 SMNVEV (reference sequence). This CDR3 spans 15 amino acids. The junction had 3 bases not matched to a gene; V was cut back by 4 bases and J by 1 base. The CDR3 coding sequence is TGTGCCAGCAGTTCTCCTAGCGGGAGGTCCTACGAGCAGTACTTC. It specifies CASSSPSGRSYEQYF.

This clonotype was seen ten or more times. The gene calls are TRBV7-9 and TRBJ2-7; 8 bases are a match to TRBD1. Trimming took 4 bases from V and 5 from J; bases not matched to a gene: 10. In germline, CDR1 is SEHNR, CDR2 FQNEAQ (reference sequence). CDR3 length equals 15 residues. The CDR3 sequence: CASSSTGGATDEQYF. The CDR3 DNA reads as TGTGCCAGCAGCTCCACAGGGGGAGCCACAGACGAGCAGTACTTC.

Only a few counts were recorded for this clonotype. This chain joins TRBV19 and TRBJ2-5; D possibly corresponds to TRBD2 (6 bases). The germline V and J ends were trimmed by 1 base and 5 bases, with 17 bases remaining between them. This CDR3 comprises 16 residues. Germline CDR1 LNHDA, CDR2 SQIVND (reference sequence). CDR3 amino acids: CASSIGAGRFWETQYF. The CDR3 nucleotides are TGTGCCAGTAGTATAGGGGCGGGGCGCTTCTGGGAGACCCAGTACTTC.

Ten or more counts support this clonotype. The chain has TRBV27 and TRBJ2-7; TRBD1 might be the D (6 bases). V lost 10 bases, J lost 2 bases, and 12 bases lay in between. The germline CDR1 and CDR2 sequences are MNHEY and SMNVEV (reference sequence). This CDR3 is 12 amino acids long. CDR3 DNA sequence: TGTGCCACCCGGGACAACCCCTACGAGCAGTACTTC. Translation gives CATRDNPYEQYF.

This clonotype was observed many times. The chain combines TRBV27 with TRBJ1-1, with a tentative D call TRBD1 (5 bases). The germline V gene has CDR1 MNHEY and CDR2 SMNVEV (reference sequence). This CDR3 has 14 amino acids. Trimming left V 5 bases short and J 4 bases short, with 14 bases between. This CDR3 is CASSRGGVGTEAFF. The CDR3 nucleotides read TGTGCCAGCAGTCGGGGGGGGGTGGGCACTGAAGCTTTCTTT.

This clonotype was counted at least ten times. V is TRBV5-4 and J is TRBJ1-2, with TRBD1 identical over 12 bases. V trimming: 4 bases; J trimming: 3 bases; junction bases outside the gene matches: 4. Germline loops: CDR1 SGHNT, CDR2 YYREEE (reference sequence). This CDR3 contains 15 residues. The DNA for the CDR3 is TGTGCCAGCAGCCATGGGACAGGGGGCGACTATGGCTACACCTTC. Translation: CASSHGTGGDYGYTF.

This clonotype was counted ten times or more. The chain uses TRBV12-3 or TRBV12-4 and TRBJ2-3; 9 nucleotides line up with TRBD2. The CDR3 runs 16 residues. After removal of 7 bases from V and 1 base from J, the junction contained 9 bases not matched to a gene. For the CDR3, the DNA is TGTGCCAGCACCGGGGCGGGAGGGGACCGCACAGATACGCAGTATTTT. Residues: CASTGAGGDRTDTQYF.